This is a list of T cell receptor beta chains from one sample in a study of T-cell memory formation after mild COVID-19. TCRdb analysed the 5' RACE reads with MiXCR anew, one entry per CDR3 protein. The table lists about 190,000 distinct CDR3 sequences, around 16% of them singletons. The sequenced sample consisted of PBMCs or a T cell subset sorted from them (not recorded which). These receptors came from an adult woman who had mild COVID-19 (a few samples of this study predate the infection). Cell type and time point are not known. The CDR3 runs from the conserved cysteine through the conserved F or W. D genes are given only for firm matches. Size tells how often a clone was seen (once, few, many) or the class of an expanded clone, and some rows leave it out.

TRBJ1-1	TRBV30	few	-	TGTGCCTGGAGTGTCCGGTTGAACACTGAAGCTTTCTTT	CAWSVRLNTEAFF
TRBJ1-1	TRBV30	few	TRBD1	TGTGCCTGGAGTGTAGACAGGGCGAACACTGAAGCTTTCTTT	CAWSVDRANTEAFF
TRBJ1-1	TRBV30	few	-	TGTGCCTGGACTTGGCGCACTGAAGCTTTCTTT	CAWTWRTEAFF
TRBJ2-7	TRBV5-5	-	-	TGTGCCAGCAGGGTAGCGGGACAGGCCTACGAGCAGTACTTC	CASRVAGQAYEQYF
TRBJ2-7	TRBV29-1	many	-	TGCAGCGTTACTCTAGGGGCCGAGCAGTACTTC	CSVTLGAEQYF
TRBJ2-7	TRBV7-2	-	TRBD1	TGTGCCAGCAGCCAATACAGGGGCGAGCAGTACTTC	CASSQYRGEQYF
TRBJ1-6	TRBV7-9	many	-	TGTGCCAGCAGCTTTGACAGAGATAATTCACCCCTCCACTTT	CASSFDRDNSPLHF
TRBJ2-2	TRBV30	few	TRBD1	TGTGCCTGGGGGGGACAGGGATACACCGGGGAGCTGTTTTTT	CAWGGQGYTGELFF
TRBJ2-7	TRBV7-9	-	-	TGTGCCAGCAGCTATTCGGACAGCTACGAGCAGTACTTC	CASSYSDSYEQYF
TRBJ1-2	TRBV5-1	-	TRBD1	TGCGCCAGCAGCAAGGGACAGGTGGATGGCTACACCTTC	CASSKGQVDGYTF
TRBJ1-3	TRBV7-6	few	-	TGTGCCAGCAGCCTCCTGGGGTCGGCCTCTGGTGGAAACACCATATATTTT	CASSLLGSASGGNTIYF
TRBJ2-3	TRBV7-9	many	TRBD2	TGTGCCAGCAGCCCGCGGGGACTAGCGGCTAGCACAGATACGCAGTATTTT	CASSPRGLAASTDTQYF
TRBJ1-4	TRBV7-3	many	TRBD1	TGTGCCAGCAGCCGCCAGGGGGGAGAAAAACTGTTTTTT	CASSRQGGEKLFF
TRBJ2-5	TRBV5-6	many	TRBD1	TGTGCCAGCAGCTTGGCCACCAGGGGGGAGACCCAGTACTTC	CASSLATRGETQYF
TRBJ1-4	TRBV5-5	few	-	TGTGCCAGCAGCTTGGGGGATCTCGAAAGACTGTTTTTT	CASSLGDLERLFF
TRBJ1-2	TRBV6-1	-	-	TGTGCCAGCAGTGAAGACGAACGGGACTATGGCTACACCTTC	CASSEDERDYGYTF
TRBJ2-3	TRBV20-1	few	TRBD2	TGCAGTGCTGGGACTAGCGGGAGCACAGATACGCAGTATTTT	CSAGTSGSTDTQYF
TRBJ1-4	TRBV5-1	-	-	TGCGCCAGCAGCCCCCGACAGGCAACTAATGAAAAACTGTTTTTT	CASSPRQATNEKLFF
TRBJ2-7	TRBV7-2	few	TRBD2	TGTGCCAGCAGCCGGCAGCGGGAGTACGAGCAGTACTTC	CASSRQREYEQYF
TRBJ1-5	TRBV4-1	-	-	TGCGCCAGCAGCCAAGAGACGTACGGGGGGAGTCAGCCCCAGCATTTT	CASSQETYGGSQPQHF
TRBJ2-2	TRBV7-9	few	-	TGTGCCAGCAGCTCCCCAAGGACCCCGACCGGGGAGCTGTTTTTT	CASSSPRTPTGELFF
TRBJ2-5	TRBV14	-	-	TGTGCCAGCAGTCGGACATGGCGGGAGACCCAGTACTTC	CASSRTWRETQYF
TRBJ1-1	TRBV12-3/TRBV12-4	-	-	TGTGCCAGCAGTTGGACAGACTCGAACACTGAAGCTTTCTTT	CASSWTDSNTEAFF
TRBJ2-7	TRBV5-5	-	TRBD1	TGTGCCAGCAGGGTCGGACAGGAAAACGAGCAGTACTTC	CASRVGQENEQYF
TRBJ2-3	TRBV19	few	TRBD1	TGTGCCAGTGCCAAGTTTACAGGGGCGAGCACAGAAACGCAGTATTTT	CASAKFTGASTETQYF
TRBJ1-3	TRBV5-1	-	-	TGCGCCAGCAGCTTGGGCAGGGCAGGAGGAAACACCATATATTTT	CASSLGRAGGNTIYF
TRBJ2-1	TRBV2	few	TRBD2	TGTGCCAGCATGGGGACTAGCGGGACCTACAATGAGCAGTTCTTC	CASMGTSGTYNEQFF
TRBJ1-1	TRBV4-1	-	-	TGCGCCAGCAGCCAAGCTTGGACGCGGACTGAAGCTTTCTTT	CASSQAWTRTEAFF
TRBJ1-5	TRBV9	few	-	TGTGCCAGCAGCGTAGAGGGGATCAATCAGCCCCAGCATTTT	CASSVEGINQPQHF
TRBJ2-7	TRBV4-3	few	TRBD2	TGCGCCAGCAGCCAGGGACTAGCGGGAGTCTACGAGCAGTACTTC	CASSQGLAGVYEQYF
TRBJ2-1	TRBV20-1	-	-	TGCAGTGCTAGAGGCCCTAAAATAACCAGGGGCGGGGGTGAGCAGTTCTTC	CSARGPKITRGGGEQFF
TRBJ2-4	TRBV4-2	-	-	TGTGCCAGCAGCACCCGAGGGTCGCGGGCCAAAAACATTCAGTACTTC	CASSTRGSRAKNIQYF
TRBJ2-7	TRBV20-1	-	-	TGCAGTGCTGACCCTAAACGGGACTACGAGCAGTACTTC	CSADPKRDYEQYF
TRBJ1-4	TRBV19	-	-	TGTGCCAGTAGTATTAATACACGACGTGATGAAAAACTGTTTTTT	CASSINTRRDEKLFF
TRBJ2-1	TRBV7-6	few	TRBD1	TGTGCCAGCAGCCCAGTACCGGGACAGGGGGGCAATGAGCAGTTCTTC	CASSPVPGQGGNEQFF
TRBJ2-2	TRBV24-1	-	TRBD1	TGTGCCACCAGTGATTTTCGGGACAGGGGACACACCGGGGAGCTGTTTTTT	CATSDFRDRGHTGELFF
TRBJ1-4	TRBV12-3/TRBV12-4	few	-	TGTGCCAGCAGTCCCTACGTGCCTCTCACAACTAATGAAAAACTGTTTTTT	CASSPYVPLTTNEKLFF
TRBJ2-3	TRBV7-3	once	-	TGTGCCAGCAGCACGCAGGGGGGGCTCGCCACAGATACGCAGTATTTT	CASSTQGGLATDTQYF
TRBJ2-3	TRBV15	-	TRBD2	TGTGCCACCAGCAGGGCCGGGGGGGGAGCAGATACGCAGTATTTT	CATSRAGGGADTQYF
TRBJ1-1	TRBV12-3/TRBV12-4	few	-	TGTGCCAGCACTTTCGGGGTTCCGAACACTGAAGCTTTCTTT	CASTFGVPNTEAFF